The T cell receptor beta chain under discussion was sequenced for a study of blood T cell repertoires in COVID-19. In the study overall: Specimens from acute and convalescent COVID-19 originated in the United States, Italy and Spain. Sources were T cells, B-cell-depleted T cells, or PBMCs; the material itself was cDNA or gDNA.

How the authors handled the data: Scientists estimated how many nucleated cells there were by amplifying reference gene primers. TCRdb's copy holds only in-frame clones and misses some; the assay was immunoSEQ multiplex PCR. D and trimming were read from the DNA, whereas the V and J calls and clone size are those reported in that table. The sample lists under 20,000 clones, approximately 88% occurring once. The CDR3 loop spans 14 amino acids. This clone was seen a few times. The TCR was taken from a human donor in a cohort sampled during active COVID-19. The material sequenced was peripheral blood. The chain joins TRBV21-1 to TRBJ1-5; the table's D call, TRBD1, was not checked against the DNA. TRBV21-1 is a known pseudogene. The CDR3 sequence: CASSKGTDNQPQHF. The CDR3 region has the DNA TGTGCCAGCAGCAAAGGGACAGATAATCAGCCCCAGCATTTT.